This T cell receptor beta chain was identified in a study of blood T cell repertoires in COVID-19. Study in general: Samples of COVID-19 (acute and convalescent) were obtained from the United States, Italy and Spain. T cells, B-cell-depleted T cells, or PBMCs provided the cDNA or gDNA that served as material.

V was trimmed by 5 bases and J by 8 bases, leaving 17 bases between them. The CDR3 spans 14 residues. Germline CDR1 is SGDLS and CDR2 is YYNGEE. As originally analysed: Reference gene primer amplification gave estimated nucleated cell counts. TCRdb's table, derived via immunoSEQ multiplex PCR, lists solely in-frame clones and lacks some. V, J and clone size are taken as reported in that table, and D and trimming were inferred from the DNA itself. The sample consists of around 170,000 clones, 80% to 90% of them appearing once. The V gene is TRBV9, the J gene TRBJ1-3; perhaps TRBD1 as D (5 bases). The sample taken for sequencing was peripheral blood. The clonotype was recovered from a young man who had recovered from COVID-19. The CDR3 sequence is CASSPGLDADTIYF. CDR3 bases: TGTGCCAGCAGTCCAGGGCTAGATGCGGACACCATATATTTT.